This TCR beta chain originates from a study of shared clonotypes between healthy human individuals. Study-wide results and limits: Sample collection involved blood only; tissue repertoires are likely different.

Genomic DNA (from each subset) was split evenly across several immunoSEQ plates. Libraries were prepared by immunoSEQ multiplex PCR; TCRdb keeps only in-frame clonotypes and omits some of them. Here the sample spans about 2.5 million clones, less than 95% being singletons. Concerning this clone itself: Its specificity is unknown.

The TCR comes from a man aged 18 to 35 in good health. Some clones in this sample may be carry-over from other donors' samples. The sample taken for sequencing was naive CD4+ T cells from PBMCs. Stated subset: CD45RA+ positively selected.

The CDR3 sequence: CAIGPASNYGYTF. In DNA, the CDR3 is TGTGCCATCGGTCCAGCATCTAACTATGGCTACACCTTC. The chain is built from TRBV10-3 and TRBJ1-2; unclear D gene. Trimming pared 8 bases from V and 0 bases from J, leaving 10 bases between. The CDR3 contains 13 residues. CDR1 and CDR2 (germline): ENHRY, SYGVKD.